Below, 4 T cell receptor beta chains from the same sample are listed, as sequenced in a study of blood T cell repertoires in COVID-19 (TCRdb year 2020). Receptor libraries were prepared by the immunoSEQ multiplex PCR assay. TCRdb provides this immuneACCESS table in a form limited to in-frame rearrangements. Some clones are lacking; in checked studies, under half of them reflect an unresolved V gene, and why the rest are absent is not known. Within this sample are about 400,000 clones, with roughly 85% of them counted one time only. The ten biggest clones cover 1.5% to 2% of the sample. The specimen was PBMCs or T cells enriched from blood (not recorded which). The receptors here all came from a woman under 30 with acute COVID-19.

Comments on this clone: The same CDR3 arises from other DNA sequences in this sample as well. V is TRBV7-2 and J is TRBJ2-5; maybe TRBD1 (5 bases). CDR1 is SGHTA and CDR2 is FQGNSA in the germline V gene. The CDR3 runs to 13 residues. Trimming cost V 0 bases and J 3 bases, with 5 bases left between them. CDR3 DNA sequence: TGTGCCAGCAGCTTAGCCAGGGAAGAGACCCAGTACTTC. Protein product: CASSLAREETQYF.

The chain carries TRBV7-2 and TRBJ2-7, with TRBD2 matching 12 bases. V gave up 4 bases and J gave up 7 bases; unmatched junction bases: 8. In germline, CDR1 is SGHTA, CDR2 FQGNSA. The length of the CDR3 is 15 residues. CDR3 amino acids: CASSSSGGASVEQYF. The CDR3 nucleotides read TGTGCCAGCAGCTCTAGCGGGGGGGCCTCGGTAGAGCAGTACTTC.

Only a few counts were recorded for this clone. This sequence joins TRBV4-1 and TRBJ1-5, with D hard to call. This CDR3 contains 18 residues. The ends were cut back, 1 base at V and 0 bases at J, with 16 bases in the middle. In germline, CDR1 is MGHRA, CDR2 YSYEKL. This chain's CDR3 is CASSQGGGEGYSNQPQHF. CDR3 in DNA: TGCGCCAGCAGCCAAGGCGGAGGTGAAGGTTATAGCAATCAGCCCCAGCATTTT.

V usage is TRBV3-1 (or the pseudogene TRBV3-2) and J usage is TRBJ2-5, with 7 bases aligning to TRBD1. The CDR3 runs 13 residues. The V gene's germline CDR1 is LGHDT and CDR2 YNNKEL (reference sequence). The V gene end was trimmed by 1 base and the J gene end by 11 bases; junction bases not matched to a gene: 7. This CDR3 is CASSQVSRGPQYF. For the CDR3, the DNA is TGTGCCAGCAGCCAAGTTTCGAGGGGGCCACAGTACTTC.